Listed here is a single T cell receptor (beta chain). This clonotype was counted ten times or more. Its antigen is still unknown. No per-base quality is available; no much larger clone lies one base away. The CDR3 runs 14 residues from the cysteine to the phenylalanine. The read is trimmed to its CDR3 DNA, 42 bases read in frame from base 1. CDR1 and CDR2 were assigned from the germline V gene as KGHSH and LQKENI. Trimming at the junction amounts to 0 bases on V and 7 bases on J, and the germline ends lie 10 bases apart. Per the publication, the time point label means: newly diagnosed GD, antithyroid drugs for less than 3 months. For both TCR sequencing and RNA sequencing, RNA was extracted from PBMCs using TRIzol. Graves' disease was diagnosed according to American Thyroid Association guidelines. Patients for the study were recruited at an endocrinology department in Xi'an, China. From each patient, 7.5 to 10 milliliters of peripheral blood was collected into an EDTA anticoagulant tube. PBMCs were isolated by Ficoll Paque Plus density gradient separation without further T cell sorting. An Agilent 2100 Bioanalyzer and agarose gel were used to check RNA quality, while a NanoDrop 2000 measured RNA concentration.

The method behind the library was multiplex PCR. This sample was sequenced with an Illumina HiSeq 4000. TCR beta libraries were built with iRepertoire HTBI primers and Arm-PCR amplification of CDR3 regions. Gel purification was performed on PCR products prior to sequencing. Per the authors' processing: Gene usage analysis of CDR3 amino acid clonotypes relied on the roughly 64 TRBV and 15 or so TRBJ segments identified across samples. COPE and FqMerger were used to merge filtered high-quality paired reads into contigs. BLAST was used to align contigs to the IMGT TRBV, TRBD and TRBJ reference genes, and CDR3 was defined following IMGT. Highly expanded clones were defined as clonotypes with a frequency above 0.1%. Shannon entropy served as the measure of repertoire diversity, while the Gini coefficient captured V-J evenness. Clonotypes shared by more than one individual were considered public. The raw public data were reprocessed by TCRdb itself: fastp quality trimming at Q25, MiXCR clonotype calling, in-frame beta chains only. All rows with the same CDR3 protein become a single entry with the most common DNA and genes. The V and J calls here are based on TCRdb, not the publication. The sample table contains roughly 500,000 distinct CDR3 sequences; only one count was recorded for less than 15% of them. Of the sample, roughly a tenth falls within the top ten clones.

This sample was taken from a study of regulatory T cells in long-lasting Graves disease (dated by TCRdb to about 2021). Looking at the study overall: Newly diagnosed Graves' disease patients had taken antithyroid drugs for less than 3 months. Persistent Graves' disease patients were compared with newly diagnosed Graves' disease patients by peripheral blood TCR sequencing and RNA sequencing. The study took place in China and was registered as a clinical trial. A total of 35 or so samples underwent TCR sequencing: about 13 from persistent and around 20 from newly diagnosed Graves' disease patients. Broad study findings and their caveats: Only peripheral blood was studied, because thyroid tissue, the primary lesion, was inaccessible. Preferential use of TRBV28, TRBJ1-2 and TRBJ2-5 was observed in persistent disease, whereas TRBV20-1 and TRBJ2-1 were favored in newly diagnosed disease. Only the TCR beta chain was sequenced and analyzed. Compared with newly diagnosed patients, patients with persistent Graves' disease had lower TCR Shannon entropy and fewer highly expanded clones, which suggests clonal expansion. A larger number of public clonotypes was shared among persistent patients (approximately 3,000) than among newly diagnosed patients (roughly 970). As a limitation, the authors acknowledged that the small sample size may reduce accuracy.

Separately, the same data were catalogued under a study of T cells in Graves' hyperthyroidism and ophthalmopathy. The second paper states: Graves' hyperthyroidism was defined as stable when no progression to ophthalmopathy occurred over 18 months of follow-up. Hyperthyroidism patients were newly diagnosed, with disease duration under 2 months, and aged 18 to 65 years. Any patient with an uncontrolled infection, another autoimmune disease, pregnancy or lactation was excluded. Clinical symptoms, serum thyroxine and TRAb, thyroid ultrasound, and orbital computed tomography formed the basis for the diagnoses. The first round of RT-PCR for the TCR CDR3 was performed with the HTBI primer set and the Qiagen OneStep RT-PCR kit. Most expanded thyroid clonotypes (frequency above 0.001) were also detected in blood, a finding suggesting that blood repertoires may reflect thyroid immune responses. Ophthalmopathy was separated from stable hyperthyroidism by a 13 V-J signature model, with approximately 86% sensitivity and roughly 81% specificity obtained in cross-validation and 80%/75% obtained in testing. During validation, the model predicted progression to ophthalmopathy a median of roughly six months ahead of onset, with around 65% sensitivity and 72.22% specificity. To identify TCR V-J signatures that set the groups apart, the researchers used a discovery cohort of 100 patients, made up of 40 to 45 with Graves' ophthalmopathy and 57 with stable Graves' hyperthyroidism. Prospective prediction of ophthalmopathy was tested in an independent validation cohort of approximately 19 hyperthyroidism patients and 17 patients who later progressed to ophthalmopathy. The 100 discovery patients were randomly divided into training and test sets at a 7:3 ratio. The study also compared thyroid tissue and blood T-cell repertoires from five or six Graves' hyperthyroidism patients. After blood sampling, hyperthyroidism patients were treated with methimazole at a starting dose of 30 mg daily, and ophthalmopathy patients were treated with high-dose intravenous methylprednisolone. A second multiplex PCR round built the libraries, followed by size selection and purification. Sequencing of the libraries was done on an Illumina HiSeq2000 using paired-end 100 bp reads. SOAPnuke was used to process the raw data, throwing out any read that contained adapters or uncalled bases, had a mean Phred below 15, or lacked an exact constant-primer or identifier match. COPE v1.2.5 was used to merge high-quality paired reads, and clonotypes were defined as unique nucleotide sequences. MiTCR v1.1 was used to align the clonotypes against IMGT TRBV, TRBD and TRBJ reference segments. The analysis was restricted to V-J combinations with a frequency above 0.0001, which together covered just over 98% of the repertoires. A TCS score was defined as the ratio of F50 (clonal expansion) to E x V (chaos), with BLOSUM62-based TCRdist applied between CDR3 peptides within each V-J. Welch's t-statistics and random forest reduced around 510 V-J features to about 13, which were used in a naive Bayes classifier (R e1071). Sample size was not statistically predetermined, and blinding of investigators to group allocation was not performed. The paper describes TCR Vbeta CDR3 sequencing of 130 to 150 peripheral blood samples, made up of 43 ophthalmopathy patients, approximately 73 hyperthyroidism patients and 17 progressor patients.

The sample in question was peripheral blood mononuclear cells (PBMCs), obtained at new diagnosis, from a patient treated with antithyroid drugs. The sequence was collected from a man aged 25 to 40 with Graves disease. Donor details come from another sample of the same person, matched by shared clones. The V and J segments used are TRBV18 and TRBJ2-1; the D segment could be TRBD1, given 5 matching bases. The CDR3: CASSPPSRANEQFF. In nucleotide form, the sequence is TGTGCCAGCTCACCACCGAGCAGGGCAAATGAGCAGTTCTTC.